The 32 T cell receptor beta chains below all came from one sample that was sequenced in a study of blood T cell repertoires in COVID-19. Data came from immunoSEQ multiplex PCR; TCRdb stores just in-frame clones and leaves some out. The table lists around 140,000 clones, about 79% of them singletons, with roughly a tenth in the top ten. The sequenced material came from peripheral blood. The receptors shown here come from a man aged 55 to 69 with active or convalescent COVID-19.

The chain couples TRBV7-9 to TRBJ2-2, with D tentatively TRBD1 (6 bases). Trimming pared 5 bases from V and 4 bases from J, leaving 17 bases between. The V gene's germline CDR1 is SEHNR and CDR2 FQNEAQ (reference sequence). This CDR3 is 16 amino acids long. CDR3: CASSARDTGGTGELFF. The CDR3 DNA sequence: TGTGCCAGCAGCGCCCGGGACACCGGTGGCACCGGGGAGCTGTTTTTT.

V is TRBV11-2 and J is TRBJ2-5; D gene uncertain. Deletions cut 2 bases from V and 9 bases from J, with 16 bases between. Germline values: CDR1 SGHAT, CDR2 FQNNGV. The CDR3 runs 14 residues. This CDR3 is CASSLCPPRCAQYF. CDR3 coding DNA: TGTGCCAGCAGCTTATGCCCTCCGAGATGTGCCCAGTACTTC.

V is TRBV11-3 and J is TRBJ1-2, with D unclear. This CDR3 has 13 amino acids. Germline CDR1 reads SGHNT; CDR2 reads YENEEA. Trimming took off 5 bases at V and 4 bases at J, with 11 bases between the two ends. Here the CDR3 DNA reads TGTGCCAGCAGCCCAACAGCAACCTATGGCTACACCTTC. Encoded protein: CASSPTATYGYTF.

The chain employs TRBV11-2 and TRBJ2-7, with 15 bases matching TRBD2. Trimming removed 4 bases from V and 2 bases from J; junction bases left unmatched: 3. Germline CDR1 reads SGHAT; CDR2 reads FQNNGV. The CDR3 spans 16 residues. The CDR3 loop reads CASSSGLAGGTYEQYV. The CDR3 DNA is TGTGCCAGCAGCTCCGGACTAGCGGGAGGGACCTACGAGCAGTACGTC.

Notes on this clone: An end of the junction does not agree with germline; a read error may underlie this. This chain uses TRBV18 with TRBJ2-1; D ambiguous. The CDR3 sequence is 13 residues long. Looked up from germline, CDR1 is KGHSH and CDR2 is LQKENI. In DNA, the CDR3 is TGTGCCAGCTCTTTAGACTCGGTTAATGGGCAGTTCTTC. It specifies CASSLDSVNGQFF.

This clone was seen more than once but under ten times. V usage is TRBV9 and J usage is TRBJ2-1; 8 nucleotides align to TRBD2. Germline CDR1 SGDLS, CDR2 YYNGEE. The trim removed 4 bases at V and 1 base at J, leaving 16 bases unmatched. The CDR3 covers 19 residues. The CDR3 DNA is TGTGCCAGCAGCAAAACGGGACTAGGTGGGTCTGGGTCCTACAATGAGCAGTTCTTC. It codes for CASSKTGLGGSGSYNEQFF.

This sequence joins TRBV7-8 and TRBJ2-7; D gene ambiguous. Germline-derived CDR1 and CDR2 are SGHVS and FQNEAQ. The CDR3 runs to 13 residues. Trimming pared 5 bases from V and 3 bases from J, leaving 11 bases between. This chain's CDR3 is CASSPKNYYEQYV. CDR3 sequence (DNA): TGTGCCAGCAGCCCAAAGAACTACTACGAGCAGTACGTC.

The CDR3 here is CSVAWGQGPYNEQFF. DNA for the CDR3: TGCAGCGTTGCCTGGGGGCAGGGGCCCTACAATGAGCAGTTCTTC. This chain connects TRBV29-1 to TRBJ2-1; tentative D call: TRBD1 (6 bases). CDR3 length: 15 residues. The V end was cut by 4 bases, the J end by 2 bases, with 15 bases between. Germline V gives CDR1 SQVTM, CDR2 ANQGSEA.

The rearrangement links TRBV2 to TRBJ1-6; D remains ambiguous. V was pared by 3 bases and J by 5 bases, with 11 bases between. Per the germline V gene, CDR1 is SNHLY and CDR2 is FYNNEI. CDR3 length equals 15 residues. The CDR3 DNA reads as TGTGCCAGCAGTGATTGGGCAGGAAATAATTCACCCCTCCACTTT. This encodes CASSDWAGNNSPLHF.

DNA of the CDR3: TGTGCCAGCAGTTCGGGGGCAGGGGGACAGCCCCAGCATTTT. This translates into CASSSGAGGQPQHF. The V and J genes are TRBV27 and TRBJ1-5; 7 bases map to TRBD1. Germline V CDR1 and CDR2: MNHEY, SMNVEV (reference sequence). Unmatched junction bases numbered 7, after V lost 4 bases and J lost 7 bases. The CDR3 length is 14 residues.

This clone was counted only a few times. This chain uses TRBV6-5 with TRBJ2-7; tentative D call: TRBD1 (6 bases). V lost 10 bases and J lost 3, with 16 bases in between. The V gene's germline CDR1 is MNHEY and CDR2 SVGAGI. The CDR3 loop spans 13 amino acids. The CDR3 is CATRRDTNYEQYV. CDR3 bases: TGTGCCACCCGTCGGGACACTAACTACGAGCAGTACGTC.

The V and J genes are TRBV6-5 and TRBJ1-4, with D possibly matching TRBD1 (6 bases). The germline CDR1 and CDR2 sequences are MNHEY and SVGAGI. CDR3 length equals 13 residues. The V end was cut by 6 bases, the J end by 6 bases, with 11 bases between. The CDR3 loop is CASRAGVYEKLFF. CDR3 bases: TGTGCCAGCAGGGCAGGGGTTTATGAAAAACTGTTTTTT.

The chain combines TRBV5-1 with TRBJ2-3; 8 bases agree with TRBD2. The CDR3 is made up of 16 amino acids. Germline V lookup: CDR1 SGHRS, CDR2 YFSETQ. With 0 bases clipped from V and 0 bases from J, the junction kept 3 bases outside the gene matches. In nucleotides, the CDR3 is TGCGCCAGCAGCTTGGATAGCGGGACTAGCACAGATACGCAGTATTTT. This translates into CASSLDSGTSTDTQYF.

The CDR3 nucleotides read TGTGCCAGCAGCGTAGACGGTGCAGGGAACTATGGCTACACCTTC. Encoded protein: CASSVDGAGNYGYTF. The gene calls are TRBV9 and TRBJ1-2, with a tentative D call TRBD1 (5 bases). The CDR3 sequence is 15 residues long. Germline V gene sequence: CDR1 SGDLS, CDR2 YYNGEE. V was pared by 0 bases and J by 2 bases, with 11 bases between.

A few counts support this clone. V and J are TRBV10-3 and TRBJ2-3; possible D gene TRBD2, 5 bases. V lost 0 bases to trimming and J lost 3 bases, with 10 bases between them. The CDR3 covers 15 residues. Per germline, CDR1 ENHRY and CDR2 SYGVKD. The CDR3 region is CAISESREGTDTQYF. The CDR3, as DNA: TGTGCCATCAGTGAGTCGAGAGAGGGTACAGATACGCAGTATTTT.

This clone appeared once. The V gene is TRBV10-3, the J gene TRBJ1-1; D might be TRBD1 (6 bases). V was trimmed by 2 bases and J by 7 bases, leaving 8 bases between them. This CDR3 contains 12 residues. Germline V gene sequence: CDR1 ENHRY, CDR2 SYGVKD. CDR3 amino acids: CAISERGFEAFF. CDR3 DNA sequence: TGTGCCATCAGTGAGAGGGGGTTTGAAGCTTTCTTT.

The chain links TRBV20-1 to TRBJ1-4; 8 bases match TRBD1. From germline, CDR1 is DFQATT and CDR2 SNEGSKA (reference sequence). This CDR3 region has 14 residues. The ends lost 3 bases at V and 4 bases at J; junction bases unmatched: 4. The CDR3 here is CSASWTGYNEKLFF. CDR3 bases: TGCAGTGCTAGTTGGACAGGGTATAATGAAAAACTGTTTTTT.

This chain connects TRBV9 to TRBJ2-2, with D perhaps TRBD1 (6 bases). There are 16 residues in the CDR3. The V end lost 0 bases, the J end lost 4 bases, and 13 bases lay between the germline ends. Germline CDR1 SGDLS, CDR2 YYNGEE. CDR3 in DNA: TGTGCCAGCAGCGTAGGGTCAGGGGCTAGCACCGGGGAGCTGTTTTTT. Translation: CASSVGSGASTGELFF.

This chain links TRBV18 with TRBJ2-7, with D possibly being TRBD2 (5 bases). Germline V CDR1 and CDR2: KGHSH, LQKENI. The CDR3 consists of 13 residues. Trimming took 2 bases from V and 6 from J, leaving 11 bases between them. The CDR3 here is CASSPLRATEQYV. Written as DNA, the CDR3 is TGTGCCAGCTCACCATTGAGGGCTACCGAGCAGTACGTC.

The chain recombines TRBV7-2 with TRBJ2-5, with 8 bases identical to TRBD2. Germline V CDR1 and CDR2: SGHTA, FQGNSA. The trim removed 1 base at V and 9 bases at J, leaving 4 bases unmatched. This CDR3 comprises 13 residues. The CDR3 region is CASSLESGGAQYF. The CDR3 region has the DNA TGTGCCAGCAGCTTAGAATCGGGGGGGGCCCAGTACTTC.

This clone was recorded only once. The V gene is TRBV4-3, the J gene TRBJ2-5; 7 positions match TRBD1. The V gene end was trimmed by 2 bases and the J gene end by 1 base; junction bases not matched to a gene: 10. This CDR3 comprises 17 residues. Germline-derived CDR1 and CDR2 are LGHNA and YSLEER. The CDR3 region is CASSQLGQGESQETQYF. CDR3 DNA: TGCGCCAGCAGCCAACTGGGCCAGGGGGAGAGCCAAGAGACCCAGTACTTC.

The chain joins TRBV6-2 or TRBV6-3 to TRBJ1-1; no reliable D call. The germline gives CDR1 MNHEY, CDR2 SVGEGT. Trimming took off 2 bases at V and 5 bases at J, with 6 bases between the two ends. The CDR3 length is 12 residues. CDR3 sequence (DNA): TGTGCCAGCAGTTACCCGACAACTGAAGCTTTCTTT. Translating it yields CASSYPTTEAFF.

This chain links TRBV7-9 with TRBJ1-1; D is possibly TRBD1 (6 bases). The CDR3 runs to 14 residues. Trimming removed 5 bases at V and 3 bases at J, with 13 bases between. Germline V lookup: CDR1 SEHNR, CDR2 FQNEAQ (reference sequence). The CDR3 spells CASSPGVVDTEAFF. CDR3 bases: TGTGCCAGCAGCCCAGGGGTGGTGGACACTGAAGCTTTCTTT.

This chain connects TRBV4-3 to TRBJ1-1, with D possibly being TRBD1 (5 bases). Deletions cut 0 bases from V and 7 bases from J, with 15 bases between. CDR1 LGHNA and CDR2 YSLEER come from the germline V gene. The CDR3 is 15 amino acids. The CDR3 loop reads CASSQDMASGGEAFF. CDR3 bases: TGCGCCAGCAGCCAAGATATGGCTTCGGGGGGTGAAGCTTTCTTT.

The rearrangement joins TRBV6-6 to TRBJ1-2, with D unresolved. Germline V gene data show CDR1 as MNHNY and CDR2 as SVGAGI (reference sequence). CDR3 length: 12 amino acids. The ends were cut back, 0 bases at V and 8 bases at J, with 7 bases in the middle. CDR3 protein: CASSYSSGGYTF. In nucleotides, the CDR3 is TGTGCCAGCAGTTACTCTTCGGGAGGCTACACCTTC.

V gene TRBV2 combines with J gene TRBJ1-3; D possibly corresponds to TRBD1 (5 bases). This CDR3 has 14 residues. Trimming took off 4 bases at V and 4 bases at J, with 11 bases between the two ends. The germline V gene encodes CDR1 SNHLY and CDR2 FYNNEI. The CDR3 loop reads CASSAGSSGNTIYF. CDR3 nucleotide sequence: TGTGCCAGCAGTGCAGGGTCTTCGGGAAACACCATATATTTT.

The chain combines TRBV28 with TRBJ1-2; tentatively, D is TRBD1 (5 bases). This CDR3 is 18 amino acids long. The ends were cut back, 5 bases at V and 3 bases at J, with 25 bases in the middle. Germline CDR1 MDHEN, CDR2 SYDVKM. CDR3 nucleotides: TGTGCCAGCAGTCCTGCAGGGCCCGACTGGCTTCGGGACTATGGCTACACCTTC. Translated: CASSPAGPDWLRDYGYTF.

The gene calls are TRBV7-9 and TRBJ1-2, with 11 positions matching TRBD1. After removal of 2 bases from V and 6 bases from J, the junction contained 2 bases not matched to a gene. Germline values: CDR1 SEHNR, CDR2 FQNEAQ (reference sequence). The CDR3 extends over 14 amino acids. The DNA for the CDR3 is TGTGCCAGCAGCTTAAGGGACAGGGGGGATGGCTACACCTTC. Its translation: CASSLRDRGDGYTF.

V is TRBV19 and J is TRBJ1-5, with D unclear. CDR1 is LNHDA, CDR2 SQIVND, per germline (reference sequence). Trimming shortened V by 1 base and J by 4 bases, and 8 bases separated the two germline ends. The CDR3 is 14 residues long. CDR3 amino acids: CASSIADTNQPQHF. The CDR3 DNA is TGTGCCAGTAGTATAGCAGACACTAATCAGCCCCAGCATTTT.

The genes are TRBV24-1 and TRBJ2-2; 9 bases agree with TRBD1. Germline CDR1 is KGHDR and CDR2 is SFDVKD. The J segment lost 1 base and the V segment lost 2 bases, leaving 4 bases of the junction unmatched. The CDR3 spans 17 residues. The CDR3 sequence: CATSDWRQGGNTGELFF. The CDR3 DNA is TGTGCCACCAGTGATTGGCGACAGGGGGGGAACACCGGGGAGCTGTTTTTT.

Only a few counts were recorded for this clone. The V gene is TRBV6-1, the J gene TRBJ1-2, with D uncertain. The CDR3 loop spans 12 amino acids. The germline CDR1 and CDR2 sequences are MNHNS and SASEGT. V was clipped by 1 base and J by 4 bases, with 4 bases between them. The CDR3 bases are TGTGCCAGCAGTGAAGTCAGCTATGGCTACACCTTC. Protein sequence: CASSEVSYGYTF.

The V call is TRBV3-1 (or the pseudogene TRBV3-2), the J call TRBJ1-2; a weak D match, TRBD1 (6 bases). Deletions cut 1 base from V and 6 bases from J, with 21 bases between. Per the germline V gene, CDR1 is LGHDT and CDR2 is YNNKEL (reference sequence). The CDR3 spans 17 residues. CDR3 region: CASSQVLLYQGRDGYTF. The CDR3 DNA follows: TGTGCCAGCAGCCAAGTTCTTCTCTACCAGGGGAGGGATGGCTACACCTTC.